Each of the 10 T cell receptor beta chains below was sequenced from the same sample in a study of cytomegalovirus exposure and HLA in healthy donors. With 60 Vbeta and 13 Jbeta primers, the PCR was carried out. The method was immunoSEQ multiplex PCR; TCRdb's version includes in-frame clones alone and lacks a portion of them. In the table there are 250,000 or so clones, roughly four fifths of which are singletons. Sequenced input: PBMCs. The receptors come from a woman aged 60-70 years in good health and CMV-seropositive.

CDR3 coding DNA: TGTGCCAGCACCCCAGGGGGGACCTTAAGCGTTCGAGAGTTCTTC. This sequence encodes CASTPGGTLSVREFF. The rearrangement links TRBV2 to TRBJ2-1; D might be TRBD1 (7 bases). CDR1 and CDR2 from the germline V gene are SNHLY and FYNNEI. This CDR3 contains 15 residues. Trimming shortened V by 7 bases and J by 14 bases, and 27 bases separated the two germline ends.

Of note for this clone: Distinct nucleotide sequences in the sample also encode this CDR3. CDR3: CASSQQGQGRDTQYF. The CDR3 nucleotides are TGCGCCAGCAGCCAACAGGGACAGGGGAGAGATACGCAGTATTTT. The V and J genes are TRBV4-1 and TRBJ2-3, with 10 bases matching TRBD1. The CDR3 extends over 15 amino acids. Germline loops: CDR1 MGHRA, CDR2 YSYEKL. V trimming: 2 bases; J trimming: 5 bases; junction bases outside the gene matches: 4.

The chain combines TRBV7-3 with TRBJ1-2, with a tentative D call TRBD1 (6 bases). Germline V gene lookup returns CDR1 SGHTA and CDR2 FQGTGA. CDR3 size: 13 residues. V gave up 3 bases and J gave up 8 bases, with 13 bases separating them. In DNA, the CDR3 is TGTGCCAGCAGCTTTTCAGGGGATCGCGGCTACACCTTC. As protein: CASSFSGDRGYTF.

The J gene is TRBJ1-3, the V gene TRBV4-1, with D unclear. Germline CDR1 MGHRA, CDR2 YSYEKL. The CDR3 has 15 residues. With 3 bases removed from V and 2 bases from J, the gap between germline ends came to 11 bases. The CDR3 region has the DNA TGCGCCAGCAGCCAGTCCGGGAGAACTGGAAACACCATATATTTT. It is translated as CASSQSGRTGNTIYF.

J is TRBJ1-6 and V is TRBV29-1; TRBD1 is a possible D gene (5 bases). The V end lost 8 bases, the J end lost 6 bases, and 17 bases lay between the germline ends. Germline assignment: CDR1 SQVTM and CDR2 ANQGSEA. There are 14 residues in the CDR3. CDR3 in DNA: TGCAGCTCCCTGGGACTGGATCCTAATTCACCCCTCCACTTT. Translating gives CSSLGLDPNSPLHF.

CDR3 region: CASGFTGFYGYTF. The CDR3 coding sequence is TGTGCTAGTGGTTTTACGGGGTTCTATGGCTACACCTTC. The rearrangement links TRBV12-5 to TRBJ1-2; no clear D. The V end was cut by 3 bases, the J end by 4 bases, with 9 bases between. Germline CDR1 reads LGHNT; CDR2 reads FRNRAP. The CDR3 is 13 residues long. Using reference TRBV12-5 and TRBJ1-2 for the parts outside the CDR3, the full variable domain is DARVTQTPRHKVTEMGQEVTMRCQPILGHNTVFWYRQTMMQGLELLAYFRNRAPLDDSGMPKDRFSAEMPDATLATLKIQPSEPRDSAVYFCASGFTGFYGYTFGSGTRLTVV.

The chain has TRBV27 and TRBJ2-5; 9 bases align to TRBD2. Trimming took 5 bases from V and 5 from J; bases not matched to a gene: 9. The CDR3 has 15 amino acids. Germline V CDR1 and CDR2: MNHEY, SMNVEV (reference sequence). CDR3 sequence reads: CASSRAGGAGETQYF. The CDR3 coding sequence is TGTGCCAGCAGTCGAGCGGGAGGAGCGGGGGAGACCCAGTACTTC.

CDR3 sequence reads: CASRWEGNTGELFF. The CDR3 DNA sequence: TGTGCCAGCAGATGGGAGGGTAACACCGGGGAGCTGTTTTTT. This chain uses TRBV6-1 with TRBJ2-2; 7 bases align to TRBD2. Germline-derived CDR1 and CDR2 are MNHNS and SASEGT. J lost 2 bases, V lost 6 bases, and 3 bases had no gene match. The CDR3 extends over 14 amino acids.

The chain combines TRBV10-1 with TRBJ2-5; maybe TRBD1 (6 bases). The germline V and J ends were trimmed by 9 bases and 4 bases, with 15 bases remaining between them. CDR1 is WNHNN and CDR2 is SYGVQD in the germline V gene (reference sequence). This CDR3 has 13 residues. In nucleotides, the CDR3 is TGCGCCAGTTCTCAGGGGTTTGGAGAGACCCAGTACTTC. Its protein product is CASSQGFGETQYF.

V and J are TRBV7-3 and TRBJ2-2; D gene uncertain. This CDR3 spans 15 amino acids. Trimming left V 2 bases short and J 7 bases short, with 14 bases between. Per germline, CDR1 SGHTA and CDR2 FQGTGA. In DNA, the CDR3 is TGTGCCAGCAGCTTAGCTTTGGGCGCAAGCGGGGAGCTGTTTTTT. Translated: CASSLALGASGELFF.